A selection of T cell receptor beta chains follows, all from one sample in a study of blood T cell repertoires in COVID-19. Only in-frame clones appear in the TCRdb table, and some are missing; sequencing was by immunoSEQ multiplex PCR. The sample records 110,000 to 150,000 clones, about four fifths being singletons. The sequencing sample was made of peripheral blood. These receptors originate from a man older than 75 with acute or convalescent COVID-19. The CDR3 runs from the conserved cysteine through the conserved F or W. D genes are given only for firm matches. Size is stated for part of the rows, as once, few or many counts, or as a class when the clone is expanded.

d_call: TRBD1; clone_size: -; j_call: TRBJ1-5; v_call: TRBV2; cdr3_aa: CASSEDRDQPQHF; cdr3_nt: TGTGCCAGCAGTGAGGACAGGGATCAGCCCCAGCATTTT
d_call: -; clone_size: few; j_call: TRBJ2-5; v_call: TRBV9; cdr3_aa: CASSTSGVMETQYF; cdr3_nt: TGTGCCAGCAGCACCTCAGGGGTCATGGAGACCCAGTACTTC
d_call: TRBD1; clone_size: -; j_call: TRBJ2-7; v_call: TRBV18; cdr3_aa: CASSSTGAYEQYF; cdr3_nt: TGTGCCAGCTCCTCGACAGGGGCCTACGAGCAGTACTTC
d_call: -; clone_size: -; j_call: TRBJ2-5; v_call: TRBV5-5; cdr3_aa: CASSLGSGKETQYF; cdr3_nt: TGTGCCAGCAGCTTGGGTAGCGGAAAAGAGACCCAGTACTTC
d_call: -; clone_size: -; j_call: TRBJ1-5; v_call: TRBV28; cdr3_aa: CASSLGGSRNQPQHF; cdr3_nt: TGTGCCAGCAGTTTAGGGGGGTCGCGCAATCAGCCCCAGCATTTT
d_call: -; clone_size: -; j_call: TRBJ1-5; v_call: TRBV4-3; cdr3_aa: CASSQDYHGSHQPQHF; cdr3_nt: TGCGCCAGCAGCCAAGATTATCACGGTAGCCATCAGCCCCAGCATTTT
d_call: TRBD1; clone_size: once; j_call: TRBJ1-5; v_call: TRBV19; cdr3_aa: CAAARGQYNQPQHF; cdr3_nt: TGTGCCGCAGCGCGGGGACAGTACAATCAGCCCCAGCATTTT
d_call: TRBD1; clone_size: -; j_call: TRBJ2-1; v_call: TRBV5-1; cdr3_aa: CASSRGGSGYNEQFF; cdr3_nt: TGCGCCAGCAGCCGAGGGGGCTCCGGCTACAATGAGCAGTTCTTC
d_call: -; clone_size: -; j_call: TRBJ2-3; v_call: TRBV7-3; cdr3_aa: CASSPRGPGGTDTQYF; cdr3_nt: TGTGCCAGCAGCCCTCGTGGCCCAGGGGGGACAGATACGCAGTATTTT
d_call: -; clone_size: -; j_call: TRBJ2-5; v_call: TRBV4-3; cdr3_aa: CASSQEGRTGETQYF; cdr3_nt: TGCGCCAGCAGCCAGGAGGGACGGACCGGGGAGACCCAGTACTTC
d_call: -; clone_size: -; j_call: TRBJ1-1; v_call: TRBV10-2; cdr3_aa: CATLGGPTEAFF; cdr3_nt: TGCGCCACTCTCGGGGGGCCAACTGAAGCTTTCTTT
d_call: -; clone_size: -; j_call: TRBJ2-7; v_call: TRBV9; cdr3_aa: CASSVDSSYEQYF; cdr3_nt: TGTGCCAGCAGCGTAGACTCCTCCTACGAGCAGTACTTC
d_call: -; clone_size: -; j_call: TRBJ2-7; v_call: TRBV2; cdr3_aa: CASSETISYEQYF; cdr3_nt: TGTGCCAGCAGTGAGACAATTTCCTACGAGCAGTACTTC
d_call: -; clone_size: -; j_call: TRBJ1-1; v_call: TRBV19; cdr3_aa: CASTMGQTNTEAFF; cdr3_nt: TGTGCCAGTACCATGGGGCAGACAAACACTGAAGCTTTCTTT
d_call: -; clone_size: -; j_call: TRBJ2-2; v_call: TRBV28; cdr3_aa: CASSLPQGRGTGELFF; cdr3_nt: TGTGCCAGCAGTCTCCCACAGGGAAGAGGCACCGGGGAGCTGTTTTTT
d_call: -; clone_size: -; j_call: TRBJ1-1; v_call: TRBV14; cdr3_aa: CASIHRGFHPFPDLYTEAFF; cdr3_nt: TGTGCCAGCATTCATCGGGGTTTCCACCCCTTCCCGGATCTATACACTGAAGCTTTCTTT
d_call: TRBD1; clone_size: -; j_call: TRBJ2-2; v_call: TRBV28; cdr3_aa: CASRDRSNTGELFF; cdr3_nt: TGTGCCAGCCGGGACAGATCTAACACCGGGGAGCTGTTTTTT
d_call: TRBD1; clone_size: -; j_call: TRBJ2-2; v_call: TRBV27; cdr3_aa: CASSLVGQGANTGELFF; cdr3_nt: TGTGCCAGCAGTTTAGTGGGACAGGGGGCCAACACCGGGGAGCTGTTTTTT
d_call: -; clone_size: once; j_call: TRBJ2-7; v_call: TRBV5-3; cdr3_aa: CARSFTTGPYEQYF; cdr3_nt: TGTGCCAGAAGCTTTACTACAGGGCCCTACGAGCAGTACTTC
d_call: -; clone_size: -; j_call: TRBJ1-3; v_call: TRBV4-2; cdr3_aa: CASSPSRQNTIYF; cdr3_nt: TGTGCCAGCAGCCCTAGCCGGCAAAACACCATATATTTT
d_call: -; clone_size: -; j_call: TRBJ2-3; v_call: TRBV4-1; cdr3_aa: CASSPPTGADTQYF; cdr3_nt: TGCGCCAGCAGCCCCCCCACGGGGGCAGATACGCAGTATTTT
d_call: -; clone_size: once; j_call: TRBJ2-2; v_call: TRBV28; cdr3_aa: CATDDKPGELFF; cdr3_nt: TGTGCCACCGACGACAAGCCCGGGGAGCTGTTTTTT
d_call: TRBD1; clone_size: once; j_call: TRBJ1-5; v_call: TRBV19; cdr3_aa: CASSLQGAINNQPQHF; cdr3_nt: TGTGCCAGTAGTTTACAGGGGGCGATTAACAATCAGCCCCAGCATTTT
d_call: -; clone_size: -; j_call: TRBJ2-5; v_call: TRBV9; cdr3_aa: CASGGETQYF; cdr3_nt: TGTGCCAGCGGGGGCGAGACCCAGTACTTC
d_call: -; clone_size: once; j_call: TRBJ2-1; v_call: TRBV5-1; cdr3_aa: CASSLGGTFNEQFF; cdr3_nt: TGCGCCAGCAGCCTGGGGGGGACATTCAATGAGCAGTTCTTC
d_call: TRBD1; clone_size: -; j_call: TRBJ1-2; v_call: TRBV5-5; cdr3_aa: CASSSQGATADYGYTF; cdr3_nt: TGTGCCAGCAGTTCCCAGGGGGCCACGGCAGACTATGGCTACACCTTC
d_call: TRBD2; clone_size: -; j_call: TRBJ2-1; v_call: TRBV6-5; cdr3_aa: CASRAGGAGTNEQFF; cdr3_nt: TGTGCCAGCAGGGCGGGGGGAGCGGGGACCAATGAGCAGTTCTTC
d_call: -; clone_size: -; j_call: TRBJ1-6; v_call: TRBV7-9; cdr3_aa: CASTRGGSPLHF; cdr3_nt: TGTGCCAGCACGCGCGGCGGTTCACCCCTCCACTTT
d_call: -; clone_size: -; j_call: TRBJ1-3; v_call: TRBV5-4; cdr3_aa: CASSVDRNSGNTIYF; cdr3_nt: TGTGCCAGCAGCGTTGACAGAAACTCTGGAAACACCATATATTTT
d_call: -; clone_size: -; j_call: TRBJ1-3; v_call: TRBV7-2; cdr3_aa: CATLSVGVNTIYF; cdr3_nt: TGTGCCACCCTGTCAGTAGGAGTGAACACCATATATTTT
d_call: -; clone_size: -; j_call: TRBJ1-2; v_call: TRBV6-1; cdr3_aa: CASSEGGYPHYGYTF; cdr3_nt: TGTGCCAGCAGTGAGGGGGGTTACCCTCACTATGGCTACACCTTC
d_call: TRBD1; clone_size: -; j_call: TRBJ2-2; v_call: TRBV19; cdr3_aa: CASSMGQSTGELFF; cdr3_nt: TGTGCCAGTAGTATGGGACAGTCGACCGGGGAGCTGTTTTTT
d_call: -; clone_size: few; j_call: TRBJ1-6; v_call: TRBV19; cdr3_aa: CASSPGTLSSYNSPLHF; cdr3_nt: TGTGCCAGTAGTCCTGGGACTTTAAGCTCCTATAATTCACCCCTCCACTTT
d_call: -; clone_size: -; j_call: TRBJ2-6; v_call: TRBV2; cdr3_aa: CASRSSSGANVLTF; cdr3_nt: TGTGCCAGCCGTAGTAGCTCTGGGGCCAACGTCCTGACTTTC
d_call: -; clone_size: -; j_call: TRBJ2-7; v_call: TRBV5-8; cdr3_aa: CASSLGPSTGYGQYF; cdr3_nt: TGTGCCAGCAGCTTGGGTCCCAGCACAGGGTACGGGCAGTACTTC
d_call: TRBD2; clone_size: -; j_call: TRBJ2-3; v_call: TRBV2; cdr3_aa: CASSPKAGGPGDTQYF; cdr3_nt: TGTGCCAGCAGTCCCAAGGCGGGGGGGCCCGGAGATACGCAGTATTTT
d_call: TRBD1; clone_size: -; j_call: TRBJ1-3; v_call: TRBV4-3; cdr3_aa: CASSHSDRDGNTIYF; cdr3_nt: TGCGCCAGCAGCCACTCGGACAGGGACGGAAACACCATATATTTT
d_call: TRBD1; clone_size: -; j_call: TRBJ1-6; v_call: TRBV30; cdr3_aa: CAWSVSRTGGSSPLHF; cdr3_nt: TGTGCCTGGAGTGTTAGTAGAACAGGGGGGAGTTCACCCCTCCACTTT
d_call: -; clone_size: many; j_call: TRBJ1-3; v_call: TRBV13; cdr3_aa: CASSLTRARISGNTIYF; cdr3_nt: TGTGCCAGCAGCTTGACTAGGGCGCGGATCTCTGGAAACACCATATATTTT
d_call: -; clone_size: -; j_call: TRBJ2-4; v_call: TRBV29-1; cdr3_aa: CSFAASAKNIQYF; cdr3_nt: TGCAGCTTTGCGGCTAGCGCTAAAAACATTCAGTACTTC
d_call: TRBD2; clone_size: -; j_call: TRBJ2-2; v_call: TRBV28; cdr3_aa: CASSPSGGADTGELFF; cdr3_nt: TGTGCCAGCAGTCCTAGCGGGGGGGCGGACACCGGGGAGCTGTTTTTT
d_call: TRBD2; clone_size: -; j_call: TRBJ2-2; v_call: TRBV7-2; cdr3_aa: CASRRPGLAVHGELFF; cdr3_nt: TGTGCCAGCAGACGACCGGGACTAGCGGTTCACGGGGAGCTGTTTTTT
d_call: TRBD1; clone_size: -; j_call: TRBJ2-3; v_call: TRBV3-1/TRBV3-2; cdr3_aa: CASSLLGQGTDTQYF; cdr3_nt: TGTGCCAGCAGCCTATTGGGACAGGGCACAGATACGCAGTATTTT
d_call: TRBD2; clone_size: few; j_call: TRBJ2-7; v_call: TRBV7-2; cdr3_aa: CASSLGTGGGEYEQYF; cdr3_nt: TGTGCCAGCAGCTTAGGAACTGGCGGGGGGGAGTACGAGCAGTACTTC